A selection of T cell receptor beta chains follows, all from one sample in a study of OX40 agonist ivuxolimab in advanced cancers. Method: immunoSEQ multiplex PCR; TCRdb's copy keeps in-frame clones and lacks some. Here the sample spans roughly 15,000 clones, about 89% being singletons. The material sequenced was CD4+ or CD8+ T cells sorted from blood, taken in a trial of the OX40 agonist ivuxolimab. These receptors were taken from an adult with an advanced solid tumor such as melanoma, head and neck, liver or kidney cancer. Each CDR3 is given with its conserved first and last residue. The order of the fields is V gene, J gene, CDR3 length, D gene, clone size, CDR3 protein, CDR3 DNA. A D gene is named only where the DNA matches it firmly. A clone size is listed for some rows: how often the clone was seen (once, few, many), or a class if it is expanded.

TRBV11-2	TRBJ2-6	18	NA	NA	CASSGPGKQQSRANVLTF	TGTGCCAGCAGCGGCCCCGGCAAGCAACAAAGTCGGGCCAACGTCCTGACTTTC
TRBV7-2	TRBJ2-7	16	NA	NA	CASSFLNPRRIGRQYF	TGTGCCAGCAGCTTTCTAAACCCCAGACGTATTGGAAGGCAGTACTTC
TRBV7-2	TRBJ1-2	13	TRBD1	NA	CATYRGQNYGYTF	TGTGCCACGTACAGGGGGCAGAACTATGGCTACACCTTC
TRBV9	TRBJ2-7	13	NA	NA	CASSVESSYEQYF	TGTGCCAGCAGCGTAGAGAGCTCCTACGAGCAGTACTTC
TRBV11-1	TRBJ1-5	14	NA	NA	CASSAPTTEQPQHF	TGTGCCAGCAGCGCCCCTACGACGGAACAGCCCCAGCATTTT
TRBV4-1	TRBJ2-1	17	TRBD2	NA	CASSQVRGGLAGNEQFF	TGCGCCAGCAGCCAAGTTCGGGGGGGACTAGCGGGGAATGAGCAGTTCTTC
TRBV9	TRBJ1-3	15	NA	few	CASSVENRAFDTIYF	TGTGCCAGCAGCGTAGAAAACAGGGCGTTTGACACCATATATTTT
TRBV15	TRBJ1-1	15	NA	NA	CATSRVFNRDTEAFF	TGTGCCACCAGCAGAGTATTTAACAGGGATACTGAAGCTTTCTTT
TRBV5-1	TRBJ2-7	16	TRBD1	medium-sized	CASSLGLGTASYEQYF	TGCGCCAGCAGCTTGGGCCTCGGGACAGCCTCCTACGAGCAGTACTTC
TRBV11-2	TRBJ1-5	16	NA	NA	CASSLGAGTGDQPQHF	TGTGCCAGCAGCCTAGGGGCAGGGACTGGGGATCAGCCCCAGCATTTT
TRBV4-3	TRBJ2-7	15	TRBD2	NA	CASSQDAGGPWEQYF	TGCGCCAGCAGCCAAGACGCGGGGGGGCCGTGGGAGCAGTACTTC
TRBV7-3	TRBJ1-1	15	NA	NA	CASSTRIARGTEAFF	TGTGCCAGCAGCACCCGGATTGCTAGGGGCACTGAAGCTTTCTTT
TRBV5-1	TRBJ2-7	13	NA	NA	CASSWSPSYEQYF	TGCGCCAGCAGTTGGAGTCCCTCCTACGAGCAGTACTTC
TRBV5-1	TRBJ2-7	14	NA	NA	CASSLGLSGYEQYF	TGCGCCAGCAGCTTGGGACTTTCCGGCTACGAGCAGTACTTC
TRBV6-4	TRBJ1-1	12	NA	NA	CASSDGDGEAFF	TGTGCCAGCAGTGATGGGGACGGGGAAGCTTTCTTT
TRBV7-6	TRBJ2-7	14	TRBD2	few	CASSLSSGSGEQYF	TGTGCCAGCAGCTTAAGTAGCGGGAGTGGCGAGCAGTACTTC
TRBV4-3	TRBJ2-7	14	NA	NA	CASSQPPGGYEQYF	TGCGCCAGCAGCCAACCCCCTGGGGGCTACGAGCAGTACTTC
TRBV7-9	TRBJ1-5	14	TRBD1	NA	CASSTTGGNQPQHF	TGTGCCAGCAGCACTACAGGGGGCAATCAGCCCCAGCATTTT
TRBV11-3	TRBJ2-5	15	NA	NA	CASSLVWEPQETQYF	TGTGCCAGCAGCTTAGTATGGGAGCCCCAAGAGACCCAGTACTTC
TRBV27	TRBJ1-4	15	NA	NA	CASRDRVGTNEKLFF	TGTGCCAGCAGAGACCGGGTTGGCACTAATGAAAAACTGTTTTTT
TRBV7-9	TRBJ2-5	15	NA	NA	CASSFRGRIQETQYF	TGTGCCAGCAGCTTTCGGGGACGGATCCAAGAGACCCAGTACTTC
TRBV6-6	TRBJ2-7	15	TRBD1	NA	CASSYPGTGKEGQYF	TGTGCCAGCAGTTATCCCGGGACAGGCAAGGAGGGGCAGTACTTC